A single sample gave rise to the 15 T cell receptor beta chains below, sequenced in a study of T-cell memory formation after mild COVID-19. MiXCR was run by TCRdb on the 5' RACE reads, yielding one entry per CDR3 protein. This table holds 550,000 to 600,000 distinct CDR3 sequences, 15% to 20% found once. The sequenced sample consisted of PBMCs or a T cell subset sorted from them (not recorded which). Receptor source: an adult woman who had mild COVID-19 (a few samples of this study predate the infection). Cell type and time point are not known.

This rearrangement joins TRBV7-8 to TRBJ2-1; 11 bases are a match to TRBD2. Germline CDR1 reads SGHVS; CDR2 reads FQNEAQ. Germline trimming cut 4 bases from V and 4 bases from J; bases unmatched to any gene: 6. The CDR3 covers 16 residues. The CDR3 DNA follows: TGTGCCAGCAGCTCGACTAGCGGGGAATCATACAATGAGCAGTTCTTC. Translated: CASSSTSGESYNEQFF.

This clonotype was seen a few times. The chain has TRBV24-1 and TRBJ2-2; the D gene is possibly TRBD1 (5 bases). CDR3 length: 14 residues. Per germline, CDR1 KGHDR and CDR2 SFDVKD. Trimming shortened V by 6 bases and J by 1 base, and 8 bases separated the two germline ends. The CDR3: CATSFQGNTGELFF. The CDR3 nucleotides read TGTGCCACCAGTTTCCAGGGGAACACCGGGGAGCTGTTTTTT.

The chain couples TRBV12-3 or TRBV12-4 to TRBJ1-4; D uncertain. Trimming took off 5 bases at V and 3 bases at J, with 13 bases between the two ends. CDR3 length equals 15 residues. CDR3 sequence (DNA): TGTGCCAGCAGTCTGACGGGCCGACCTAATGAAAAACTGTTTTTT. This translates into CASSLTGRPNEKLFF.

CDR3: CASSWDTGGEQYF. Here the CDR3 DNA reads TGCGCCAGCAGCTGGGACACGGGTGGTGAGCAGTACTTC. The chain carries TRBV5-1 and TRBJ2-7, with D possibly TRBD1 on 6 matching bases. CDR3 length: 13 residues. The germline V gene encodes CDR1 SGHRS and CDR2 YFSETQ. The V end was cut by 3 bases, the J end by 7 bases, with 14 bases between.

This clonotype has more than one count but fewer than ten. The CDR3: CATSSGLAGPNEQFF. In DNA, the CDR3 is TGTGCCACCAGCTCGGGGCTAGCGGGACCCAATGAGCAGTTCTTC. The chain has TRBV24-1 and TRBJ2-1; 9 bases are a match to TRBD2. The V gene end was trimmed by 7 bases and the J gene end by 6 bases; junction bases not matched to a gene: 9. Looked up from germline, CDR1 is KGHDR and CDR2 is SFDVKD. CDR3 length equals 15 residues.

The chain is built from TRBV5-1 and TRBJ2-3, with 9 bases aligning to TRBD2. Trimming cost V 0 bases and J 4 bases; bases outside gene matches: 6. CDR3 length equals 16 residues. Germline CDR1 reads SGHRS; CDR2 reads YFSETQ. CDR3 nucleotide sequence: TGCGCCAGCAGCTTGGTAGGCGGGGGGGGCGCAGATACGCAGTATTTT. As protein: CASSLVGGGGADTQYF. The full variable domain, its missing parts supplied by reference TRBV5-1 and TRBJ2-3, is KAGVTQTPRYLIKTRGQQVTLSCSPISGHRSVSWYQQTPGQGLQFLFEYFSETQRNKGNFPGRFSGRQFSNSRSEMNVSTLELGDSALYLCASSLVGGGGADTQYFGPGTRLTVL.

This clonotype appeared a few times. The CDR3 DNA sequence: TGCAGCGTTGAAACTCAGACAGCCTTGCCGGATGCTTTCTTT. It encodes CSVETQTALPDAFF. The rearrangement links TRBV29-1 to TRBJ1-1; D possibly corresponds to TRBD1 (5 bases). This CDR3 has 14 residues. V gave up 2 bases and J gave up 11 bases, with 21 bases separating them. Germline CDR1 and CDR2: SQVTM and ANQGSEA.

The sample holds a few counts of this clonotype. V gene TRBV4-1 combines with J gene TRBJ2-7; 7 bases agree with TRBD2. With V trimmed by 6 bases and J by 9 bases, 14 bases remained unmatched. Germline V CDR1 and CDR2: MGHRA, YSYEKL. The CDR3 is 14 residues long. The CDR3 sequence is CASSTGLLPLAQYF. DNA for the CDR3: TGCGCCAGCAGTACGGGACTACTCCCTCTCGCGCAGTACTTC.

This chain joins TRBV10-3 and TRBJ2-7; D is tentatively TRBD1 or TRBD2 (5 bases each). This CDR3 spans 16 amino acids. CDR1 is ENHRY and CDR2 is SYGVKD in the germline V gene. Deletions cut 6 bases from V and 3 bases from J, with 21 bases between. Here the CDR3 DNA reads TGTGCCATCAGGAGGGGTGAGGGTGTGGGATTCTACGAGCAGTACTTC. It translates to CAIRRGEGVGFYEQYF.

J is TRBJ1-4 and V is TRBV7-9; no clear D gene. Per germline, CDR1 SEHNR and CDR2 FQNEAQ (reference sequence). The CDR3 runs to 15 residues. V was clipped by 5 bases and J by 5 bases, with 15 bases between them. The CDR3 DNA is TGTGCCAGCAGCCCTACGGAACGGAGAAATGAAAAACTGTTTTTT. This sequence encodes CASSPTERRNEKLFF.

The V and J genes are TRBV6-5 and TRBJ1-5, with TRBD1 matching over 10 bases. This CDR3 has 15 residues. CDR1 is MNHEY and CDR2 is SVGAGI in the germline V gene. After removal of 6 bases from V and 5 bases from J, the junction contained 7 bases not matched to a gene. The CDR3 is CASSPGQGLYQPQHF. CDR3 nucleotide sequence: TGTGCCAGCAGCCCGGGACAGGGGTTATATCAGCCCCAGCATTTT.

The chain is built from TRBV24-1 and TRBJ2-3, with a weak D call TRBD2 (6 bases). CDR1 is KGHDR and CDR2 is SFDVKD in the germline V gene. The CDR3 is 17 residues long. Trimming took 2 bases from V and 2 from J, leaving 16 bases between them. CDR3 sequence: CATSDSNLDYPTDTQYF. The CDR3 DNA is TGTGCCACCAGTGATTCTAATCTGGACTACCCCACAGATACGCAGTATTTT.

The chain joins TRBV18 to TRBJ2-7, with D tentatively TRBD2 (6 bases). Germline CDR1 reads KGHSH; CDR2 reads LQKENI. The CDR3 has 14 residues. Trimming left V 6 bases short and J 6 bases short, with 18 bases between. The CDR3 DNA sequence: TGTGCCAGCTCCGGGGGACGGACAAGGGTCGAGCAGTACTTC. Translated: CASSGGRTRVEQYF.

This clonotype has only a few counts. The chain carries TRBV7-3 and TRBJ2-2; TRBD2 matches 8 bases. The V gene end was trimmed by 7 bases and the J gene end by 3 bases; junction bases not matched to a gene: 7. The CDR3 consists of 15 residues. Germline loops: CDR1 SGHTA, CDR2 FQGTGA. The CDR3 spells CASKPRGGYTGELFF. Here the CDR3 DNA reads TGTGCCAGCAAGCCCCGCGGGGGGTACACCGGGGAGCTGTTTTTT.

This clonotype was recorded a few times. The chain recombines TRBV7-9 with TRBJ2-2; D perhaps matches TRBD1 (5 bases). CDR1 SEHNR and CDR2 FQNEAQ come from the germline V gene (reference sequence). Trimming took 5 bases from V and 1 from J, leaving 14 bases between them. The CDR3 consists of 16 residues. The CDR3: CASSPGQGENTGELFF. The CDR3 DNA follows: TGTGCCAGCAGCCCTGGACAAGGTGAGAACACCGGGGAGCTGTTTTTT.